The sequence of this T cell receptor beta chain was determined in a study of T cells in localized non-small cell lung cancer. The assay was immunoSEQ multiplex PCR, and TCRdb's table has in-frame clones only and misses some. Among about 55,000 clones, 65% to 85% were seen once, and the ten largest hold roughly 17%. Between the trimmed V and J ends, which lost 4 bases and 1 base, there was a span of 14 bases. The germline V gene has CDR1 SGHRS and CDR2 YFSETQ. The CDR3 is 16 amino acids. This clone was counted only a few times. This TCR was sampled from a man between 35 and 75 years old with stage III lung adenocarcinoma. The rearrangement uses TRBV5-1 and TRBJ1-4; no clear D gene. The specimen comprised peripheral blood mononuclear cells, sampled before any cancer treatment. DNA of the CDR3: TGCGCCAGCAGCCCAAACCCCGGGGAAACTAATGAAAAACTGTTTTTT. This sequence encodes CASSPNPGETNEKLFF.